The next 11 T cell receptor beta chains were all read from a single sample in a study of regulatory T cells in long-lasting Graves disease. The time point was: newly diagnosed GD, antithyroid drugs for less than 3 months. After RNA was extracted from PBMCs, the TCR library was made from it. TCR beta libraries were built with iRepertoire HTBI primers and Arm-PCR of CDR3 regions. TCRdb processed the multiplex PCR reads anew with MiXCR; each CDR3 protein has one entry. The sample lists over 500,000 distinct CDR3 sequences, about 16% occurring once. The same sample was also used in a study of T cells in Graves' hyperthyroidism and ophthalmopathy.

Material: peripheral blood mononuclear cells (PBMCs), obtained at new diagnosis, from a patient treated with antithyroid drugs. Receptors originate from a young man with Graves disease.

The chain is built from TRBV3-1 and TRBJ2-1; 9 nucleotides agree with TRBD2. CDR1 and CDR2 from the germline V gene are LGHDT and YNNKEL (reference sequence). This CDR3 is built from 14 residues. V trimming: 6 bases; J trimming: 4 bases; junction bases outside the gene matches: 4. Here the CDR3 reads CASSTSGFYNEQFF. The DNA for the CDR3 is TGTGCCAGCAGTACTAGCGGGTTTTACAATGAGCAGTTCTTC.

There are many counts of this clonotype. The chain uses TRBV2 and TRBJ1-1; D perhaps matches TRBD1 (5 bases). The ends were cut back, 1 base at V and 3 bases at J, with 9 bases in the middle. The CDR3 contains 14 residues. The germline gives CDR1 SNHLY, CDR2 FYNNEI. The CDR3 DNA reads as TGTGCCAGCAGTGAAGGAGACAGCTACACTGAAGCTTTCTTT. Residues: CASSEGDSYTEAFF.

This clonotype showed up many times. CDR3 loop: CASSSRSGQQFF. The CDR3 DNA reads TGTGCCAGCAGCTCCCGTAGCGGACAGCAGTTCTTC. The rearrangement uses TRBV11-3 and TRBJ2-1; D possibly corresponds to TRBD2 (6 bases). Trimming cost V 4 bases and J 11 bases, with 12 bases left between them. Germline CDR1 reads SGHNT; CDR2 reads YENEEA. This CDR3 is built from 12 residues. Together with reference TRBV11-3 and TRBJ2-1, the CDR3 gives the full variable domain: EAGVVQSPRYKIIEKKQPVAFWCNPISGHNTLYWYLQNLGQGPELLIRYENEEAVDDSQLPKDRFSAERLKGVDSTLKIQPAELGDSAVYLCASSSRSGQQFFGPGTRLTVL.

The rearrangement joins TRBV19 to TRBJ2-6; D gene ambiguous. The germline V gene has CDR1 LNHDA and CDR2 SQIVND (reference sequence). V dropped 1 base and J dropped 0 bases, with 16 bases sitting between them. The CDR3 runs 19 residues. The CDR3 region is CASSIVFPLDLSGANVLTF. The CDR3 DNA is TGTGCCAGTAGTATAGTATTCCCCCTGGACCTCTCTGGGGCCAACGTCCTGACTTTC. Looking up the rest from reference TRBV19 and TRBJ2-6 gives the full variable domain: DGGITQSPKYLFRKEGQNVTLSCEQNLNHDAMYWYRQDPGQGLRLIYYSQIVNDFQKGDIAEGYSVSREKKESFPLTVTSAQKNPTAFYLCASSIVFPLDLSGANVLTFGAGSRLTVL.

The chain employs TRBV9 and TRBJ2-1; 11 bases align to TRBD2. Trimming at V came to 2 bases and at J to 4 bases, leaving 2 bases not matched to a gene. The germline V gene encodes CDR1 SGDLS and CDR2 YYNGEE. The CDR3 contains 15 residues. This chain's CDR3 is CASSVSGRGYNEQFF. Written as DNA, the CDR3 is TGTGCCAGCAGCGTTAGCGGGAGGGGATACAATGAGCAGTTCTTC.

This clonotype was observed many times. The chain couples TRBV30 to TRBJ2-1, with D possibly TRBD1 on 6 matching bases. CDR1 GTSNPN and CDR2 SVGIG come from the germline V gene (reference sequence). The V gene lost 0 bases and the J gene lost 0 bases, with 9 bases spanning the gap. CDR3 length: 15 residues. CDR3 nucleotides: TGTGCCTGGAGTGTCGGGGACACCTCCTACAATGAGCAGTTCTTC. Translated: CAWSVGDTSYNEQFF.

Only a few counts were recorded for this clonotype. A much larger clone sits a single nucleotide away, making a read error possible. This chain links TRBV28 with TRBJ2-1; 12 bases are a match to TRBD2. CDR1 MDHEN and CDR2 SYDVKM come from the germline V gene. Germline trimming cut 10 bases from V and 4 bases from J; bases unmatched to any gene: 8. The CDR3 loop spans 15 amino acids. In DNA, the CDR3 is TGTGCCAACAGCCCTAGCGGGAGGGTATACAATGAGCAGTTCTTC. The encoded protein is CANSPSGRVYNEQFF.

This clonotype has ten or more counts. V is TRBV28 and J is TRBJ1-5; D perhaps matches TRBD1 (6 bases). The V end lost 5 bases, the J end lost 1 base, and 12 bases lay between the germline ends. The V gene's germline CDR1 is MDHEN and CDR2 SYDVKM. The CDR3 loop spans 15 amino acids. CDR3 nucleotides: TGTGCCAGCAGTCCTAGGGGGTACAGCAATCAGCCCCAGCATTTT. Its protein product is CASSPRGYSNQPQHF.

This clonotype has a handful of counts. The chain links TRBV12-3 or TRBV12-4 to TRBJ1-6, with TRBD1 matching over 7 bases. The CDR3 runs to 13 residues. Trimming at V came to 5 bases and at J to 12 bases, leaving 7 bases not matched to a gene. The CDR3 nucleotides read TGTGCCAGCAGTCAGGGGGAAGGTTTACCCCTCCACTTT. This encodes CASSQGEGLPLHF.

The gene calls are TRBV29-1 and TRBJ2-7; D possibly uses TRBD1 or TRBD2 (5 bases each). The CDR3 covers 13 residues. The germline CDR1 and CDR2 sequences are SQVTM and ANQGSEA. With 5 bases removed from V and 6 bases from J, the gap between germline ends came to 17 bases. This CDR3 reads CSVRDPLSSEQYF. In DNA, the CDR3 is TGCAGCGTTAGGGACCCTCTTAGTTCCGAGCAGTACTTC.

There are a few counts of this clonotype. The chain employs TRBV6-1 and TRBJ2-1; the D gene is possibly TRBD2 (5 bases). The CDR3 runs to 15 residues. Trimming took off 2 bases at V and 7 bases at J, with 15 bases between the two ends. CDR1 and CDR2 (germline): MNHNS, SASEGT. CDR3 loop: CASSELGGSGNEQFF. DNA of the CDR3: TGTGCCAGCAGTGAACTCGGCGGGTCCGGGAATGAGCAGTTCTTC.